The next 7 T cell receptor beta chains were all read from a single sample in a study (dated by TCRdb to 2014 to 2015). The library was made by 5' RACE. Sequencer: Illumina MiSeq. TCRdb trimmed the raw reads at Q25, called clones with MiXCR and kept productive beta chains. Records with the same CDR3 protein are collapsed into one entry carrying the most frequent genes and DNA. The sample profile shows more than 55,000 distinct CDR3 sequences; approximately 27% of them were found once. The biggest ten clones account for under 2.5% of the sample. Tregs were isolated as CD4+CD25+CD127-/low cells. The sequenced sample was tumor-infiltrating Tregs sorted from the breast tumor. The receptor source for this set is a female donor with breast cancer.

The chain combines TRBV27 with TRBJ2-1, with D possibly matching TRBD2 (5 bases). The germline gives CDR1 MNHEY, CDR2 SMNVEV (reference sequence). Between the trimmed V and J ends, which lost 4 bases and 5 bases, there was a span of 9 bases. The CDR3 runs to 13 residues. The CDR3, as DNA: TGTGCCAGCAGTTCACTAGTTAACAATGAGCAGTTCTTC. Its protein is CASSSLVNNEQFF.

This clonotype was observed at least ten times. The rearrangement links TRBV6-1 to TRBJ2-5; D is perhaps TRBD2 (7 bases). The CDR3 is 14 residues long. Germline V gene data show CDR1 as MNHNS and CDR2 as SASEGT. Between the trimmed V and J ends, which lost 8 bases and 5 bases, there was a span of 18 bases. CDR3 protein: CASGGGGPVETQYF. The CDR3 nucleotides are TGTGCCAGCGGTGGGGGGGGGCCTGTCGAGACCCAGTACTTC.

In nucleotides, the CDR3 is TGTGCCGGCAACCAAGATAAAAGCTCCTACAATGAGCAGTTCTTC. It yields the protein CAGNQDKSSYNEQFF. The rearrangement joins TRBV4-2 to TRBJ2-1; D remains ambiguous. Germline CDR1 is LGHNA and CDR2 is YNFKEQ. V was pared by 11 bases and J by 0 bases, with 17 bases between. The CDR3 loop spans 15 amino acids.

This sequence joins TRBV28 and TRBJ1-1; D ambiguous. Germline V lookup: CDR1 MDHEN, CDR2 SYDVKM. This CDR3 is built from 11 residues. V lost 3 bases and J 8 bases, leaving 7 bases between the germline ends. The CDR3 nucleotides read TGTGCCAGCAGTTTGAGCCGGGAAGCTTTCTTT. This encodes CASSLSREAFF.

This chain joins TRBV2 and TRBJ2-5; D remains ambiguous. Trimming shortened V by 3 bases and J by 5 bases, and 7 bases separated the two germline ends. Germline-derived CDR1 and CDR2 are SNHLY and FYNNEI. The CDR3 sequence is 12 residues long. The CDR3 protein is CASSEAKETQYF. The CDR3 bases are TGTGCCAGCAGTGAGGCAAAGGAGACCCAGTACTTC.

In this sample, this clonotype turned up many times. The gene calls are TRBV6-6 and TRBJ1-6; TRBD1 aligns across 7 bases. CDR3 length: 13 amino acids. With 7 bases clipped from V and 8 bases from J, the junction kept 5 bases outside the gene matches. Germline lookup yields CDR1 MNHNY and CDR2 SVGAGI (reference sequence). The chain's CDR3 is CASKGQGDSPLHF. The CDR3 nucleotides read TGTGCCAGCAAAGGGCAGGGGGATTCACCCCTCCACTTT.

In this sample, this clonotype turned up many times. CDR3: CASTLAGGSQETQYF. The CDR3, as DNA: TGTGCCAGCACCCTAGCGGGAGGCTCCCAAGAGACCCAGTACTTC. The chain joins TRBV6-1 to TRBJ2-5; 11 bases are shared with TRBD2. J lost 1 base, V lost 7 bases, and 5 bases had no gene match. From germline, CDR1 is MNHNS and CDR2 SASEGT. The CDR3 has 15 residues.